This TCR beta chain was identified during a study of blood T cell dynamics during melanoma immunotherapy. Whole-study findings and limits: At W3, later disease-control patients showed bifurcated PBMC repertoire changes, unlike progressors.

The V end was cut by 2 bases, the J end by 10 bases, with 10 bases between. The CDR3 runs to 12 residues. The germline V gene encodes CDR1 MNHNY and CDR2 SVGAGI (reference sequence). This clone was counted a single time. Its antigen is as yet unknown. TCRdb keeps only in-frame clones here, not all; method: immunoSEQ multiplex PCR. The table lists roughly 9,900 clones, roughly 90% of them singletons. Time point given: pre-treatment baseline. Samples come from before therapy and from week 3 after the first blockade cycle. Patients with prior systemic cancer treatment, concomitant immunosuppressants, or other active malignancies were excluded.

The rearrangement joins TRBV6-6 to TRBJ2-3; D may correspond to TRBD1 or TRBD2 (5 bases each). Source: blood, taken from a patient treated with checkpoint blockade. The sequence derives from a human donor with melanoma. CDR3 sequence reads: CASSYPPGPQYF. CDR3 DNA: TGTGCCAGCAGTTACCCACCGGGACCGCAGTATTTT.